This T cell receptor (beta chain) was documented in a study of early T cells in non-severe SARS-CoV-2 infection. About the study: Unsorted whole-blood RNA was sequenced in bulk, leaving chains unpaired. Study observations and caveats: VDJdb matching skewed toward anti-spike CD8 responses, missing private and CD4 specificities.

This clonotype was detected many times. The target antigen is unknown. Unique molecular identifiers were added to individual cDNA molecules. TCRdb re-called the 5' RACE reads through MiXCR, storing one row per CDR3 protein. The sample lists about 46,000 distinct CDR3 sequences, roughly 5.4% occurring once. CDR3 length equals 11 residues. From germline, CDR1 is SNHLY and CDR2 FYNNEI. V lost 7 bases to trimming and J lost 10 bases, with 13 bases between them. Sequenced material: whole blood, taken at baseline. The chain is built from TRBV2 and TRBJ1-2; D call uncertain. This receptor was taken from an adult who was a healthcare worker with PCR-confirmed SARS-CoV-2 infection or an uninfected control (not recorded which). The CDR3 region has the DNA TGTGCCAGCAAGGACGGTTTTGACTACACCTTC. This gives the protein CASKDGFDYTF.